The 23 T cell receptor beta chains given below trace back to one sample, sequenced in a study of long-term antiretroviral therapy in people with HIV. Samples were assayed with immunoSEQ v3.0 at survey level. Some clones are missing from TCRdb's copy, which holds only in-frame ones; the method was immunoSEQ multiplex PCR. The sample yields some 35,000 clones, under 90% seen once. Sequenced material: unsorted PBMCs, taken 0.4 years before starting antiretroviral therapy. All receptors derive from a man between 18 and 29 years old with HIV.

This clone was seen once. The chain is built from TRBV5-4 and TRBJ2-7; D unclear. Germline V lookup: CDR1 SGHNT, CDR2 YYREEE (reference sequence). The germline V and J ends were trimmed by 0 bases and 3 bases, with 22 bases remaining between them. The CDR3 is made up of 18 amino acids. In DNA, the CDR3 is TGTGCCAGCAGCTTGGAGGCGGATTCGTGGGGTATGAGCTACGAGCAGTACTTC. This codes for CASSLEADSWGMSYEQYF.

This clone was seen a handful of times. The chain uses TRBV11-2 and TRBJ1-2, with D uncertain. Per germline, CDR1 SGHAT and CDR2 FQNNGV. Trimming cost V 6 bases and J 0 bases, with 14 bases left between them. The CDR3 is 15 amino acids. The CDR3 sequence is CASSPRAPSNYGYTF. CDR3 nucleotide sequence: TGTGCCAGCAGTCCTCGGGCCCCGTCTAACTATGGCTACACCTTC.

The gene calls are TRBV18 and TRBJ2-4; no definite D call. V lost 2 bases and J 6 bases, leaving 17 bases between the germline ends. Germline loops: CDR1 KGHSH, CDR2 LQKENI. The CDR3 has 16 amino acids. The CDR3 bases are TGTGCCAGCTCACCAACCCCCGGAGTCTCAGGAAACATTCAGTACTTC. Its protein is CASSPTPGVSGNIQYF.

The V and J genes are TRBV9 and TRBJ1-2; 7 bases fit TRBD1. CDR1 SGDLS and CDR2 YYNGEE come from the germline V gene. With 0 bases clipped from V and 2 bases from J, the junction kept 1 base outside the gene matches. The CDR3 is made up of 14 amino acids. CDR3 amino acids: CASSVVGQNYGYTF. In DNA form, the CDR3 reads TGTGCCAGCAGCGTAGTGGGACAGAACTATGGCTACACCTTC.

The chain employs TRBV5-1 and TRBJ2-7, with D possibly TRBD2 on 6 matching bases. Germline CDR1 SGHRS, CDR2 YFSETQ. The CDR3 totals 15 residues. Trimming took 1 base from V and 2 from J, leaving 13 bases between them. The CDR3 loop reads CASSLLGGGAYEQYF. The CDR3 nucleotides are TGCGCCAGCAGCTTGTTGGGCGGAGGGGCCTACGAGCAGTACTTC.

The chain joins TRBV7-9 to TRBJ2-5; 9 bases fit TRBD1. Germline V gene sequence: CDR1 SEHNR, CDR2 FQNEAQ (reference sequence). The CDR3 runs to 14 residues. The V segment lost 6 bases and the J segment 3 bases; nucleotides outside the gene matches: 5. CDR3 loop: CASRQTGGEETQYF. The CDR3, as DNA: TGTGCCAGCAGACAGACAGGGGGGGAAGAGACCCAGTACTTC.

The chain has TRBV7-9 and TRBJ1-2, with unresolved D. Germline loops: CDR1 SEHNR, CDR2 FQNEAQ (reference sequence). This CDR3 is 12 amino acids long. The germline V and J ends were trimmed by 5 bases and 4 bases, with 8 bases remaining between them. The CDR3 DNA reads TGTGCCAGCAGCCGATCGGGCTATGGCTACACCTTC. Translation: CASSRSGYGYTF.

This chain connects TRBV18 to TRBJ1-1; D is possibly TRBD1 (5 bases). CDR1 is KGHSH, CDR2 LQKENI, per germline. This CDR3 contains 13 residues. Deletions cut 3 bases from V and 7 bases from J, with 12 bases between. CDR3 region: CASSPGTTGEAFF. CDR3 nucleotides: TGTGCCAGCTCACCCGGGACGACGGGTGAAGCTTTCTTT.

The J gene is TRBJ2-1, the V gene TRBV4-1, with 8 bases identical to TRBD2. V shed 3 bases and J 8 bases; nucleotides not matched to a gene: 9. Germline V gene data show CDR1 as MGHRA and CDR2 as YSYEKL. There are 15 residues in the CDR3. CDR3 loop: CASSHGAGAGDEQFF. For the CDR3, the DNA is TGCGCCAGCAGCCATGGAGCGGGGGCCGGGGATGAGCAGTTCTTC.

Notes on this clone: One end of the junction does not line up with germline, which may come from a read error. The V call is TRBV7-7, the J call TRBJ2-3; no firm D call. The CDR3 has 15 amino acids. Germline-derived CDR1 and CDR2 are SSHAT and FNYEAQ (reference sequence). CDR3 amino acids: CASSQQVGNTDTQYF. In DNA form, the CDR3 reads TGTGCTAGCAGTCAACAAGTGGGTAACACAGATACGCAGTATTTT.

The chain employs TRBV7-9 and TRBJ2-5; 7 nucleotides match TRBD2. The CDR3 has 16 amino acids. Germline-derived CDR1 and CDR2 are SEHNR and FQNEAQ (reference sequence). J lost 2 bases, V lost 5 bases, and 11 bases had no gene match. The CDR3 here is CASSRDGGLPQETQYF. The CDR3 nucleotides read TGTGCCAGCAGCCGCGACGGGGGACTACCACAAGAGACCCAGTACTTC.

The CDR3 loop reads CASSEGLGTSGLPTGELFF. The CDR3 nucleotides read TGTGCCAGCAGTGAGGGTCTGGGGACTAGCGGGTTACCCACCGGGGAGCTGTTTTTT. The chain employs TRBV6-1 and TRBJ2-2; TRBD2 matches 12 bases. Looked up from germline, CDR1 is MNHNS and CDR2 is SASEGT. This CDR3 has 19 amino acids. The ends lost 3 bases at V and 4 bases at J; junction bases unmatched: 12.

This sequence joins TRBV7-9 and TRBJ2-3; 7 positions match TRBD2. Per germline, CDR1 SEHNR and CDR2 FQNEAQ (reference sequence). J lost 1 base, V lost 2 bases, and 9 bases had no gene match. CDR3 length: 17 amino acids. DNA for the CDR3: TGTGCCAGCAGCTTATCTGCAGGGAGGGTCCGCACAGATACGCAGTATTTT. This codes for CASSLSAGRVRTDTQYF.

The rearrangement uses TRBV14 and TRBJ2-3; the match to TRBD2 covers 8 bases. V trimming: 6 bases; J trimming: 9 bases; junction bases outside the gene matches: 5. The CDR3 covers 12 residues. Per germline, CDR1 SGHDN and CDR2 FVKESK. The CDR3 loop is CASRFSGETQYF. CDR3 DNA sequence: TGTGCCAGCAGATTTAGCGGGGAAACGCAGTATTTT. Filled out from reference TRBV14 and TRBJ2-3, the complete variable domain reads EAGVTQFPSHSVIEKGQTVTLRCDPISGHDNLYWYRRVMGKEIKFLLHFVKESKQDESGMPNNRFLAERTGGTYSTLKVQPAELEDSGVYFCASRFSGETQYFGPGTRLTVL.

Here the CDR3 reads CASSLAFGELFF. In DNA form, the CDR3 reads TGTGCCAGCAGTCTAGCATTCGGGGAGCTGTTTTTT. The chain joins TRBV7-9 to TRBJ2-2; possible D gene TRBD2, 5 bases. CDR3 length equals 12 residues. Per germline, CDR1 SEHNR and CDR2 FQNEAQ (reference sequence). The ends were cut back, 6 bases at V and 7 bases at J, with 9 bases in the middle.

The genes are TRBV11-1 and TRBJ2-2; D not resolved. The V end lost 4 bases, the J end lost 7 bases, and 10 bases lay between the germline ends. The germline V gene encodes CDR1 SGHAT and CDR2 FQDESV (reference sequence). The CDR3 totals 13 residues. In DNA form, the CDR3 reads TGTGCCAGCAGCTCCCGACGAAACGGGGAGCTGTTTTTT. Translating it yields CASSSRRNGELFF.

The V call is TRBV10-2, the J call TRBJ2-1, with TRBD1 identical over 9 bases. Trimming at V came to 5 bases and at J to 8 bases, leaving 7 bases not matched to a gene. The CDR3 runs 14 residues. Germline V gene lookup returns CDR1 WSHSY and CDR2 SAAADI. This CDR3 is CASSLQTGGDEQFF. CDR3 sequence (DNA): TGCGCCAGCAGTCTCCAAACAGGGGGCGATGAGCAGTTCTTC.

The chain combines TRBV19 with TRBJ1-1; TRBD1 might be the D (5 bases). The CDR3 sequence is 13 residues long. Per the germline V gene, CDR1 is LNHDA and CDR2 is SQIVND (reference sequence). Between the trimmed V and J ends, which lost 3 bases and 1 base, there was a span of 6 bases. In DNA form, the CDR3 reads TGTGCCAGTAGTATCGGGGGGAACACTGAAGCTTTCTTT. It encodes CASSIGGNTEAFF.

This chain joins TRBV11-2 and TRBJ2-3; 8 bases are a match to TRBD2. Germline V gene data show CDR1 as SGHAT and CDR2 as FQNNGV. The CDR3 covers 16 residues. V shed 5 bases and J 2 bases; nucleotides not matched to a gene: 9. CDR3 amino acids: CASSPGTSRDTDTQYF. CDR3 sequence (DNA): TGTGCCAGCAGCCCAGGGACTAGTCGAGACACAGATACGCAGTATTTT.

This clone appeared once. The V call is TRBV18, the J call TRBJ1-1; no clear D gene. The V end was cut by 3 bases, the J end by 3 bases, with 11 bases between. Germline V lookup: CDR1 KGHSH, CDR2 LQKENI. CDR3 length: 14 residues. The CDR3 nucleotides read TGTGCCAGCTCACCCGATGGACGGTACACTGAAGCTTTCTTT. Translated: CASSPDGRYTEAFF.

The rearrangement uses TRBV9 and TRBJ1-2; D is unclear. The CDR3 consists of 14 residues. Germline values: CDR1 SGDLS, CDR2 YYNGEE. With 1 base removed from V and 6 bases from J, the gap between germline ends came to 13 bases. The CDR3 bases are TGTGCCAGCAGCGTATCGGTCAGGCCCAATGGCTACACCTTC. Encoded protein: CASSVSVRPNGYTF.

CDR3 coding DNA: TGTGCCTTAGGCGGGGGAGACACAGATACGCAGTATTTT. The encoded protein is CALGGGDTDTQYF. The gene calls are TRBV5-3 and TRBJ2-3, with 7 bases that match TRBD2. TRBV5-3 is an open reading frame, and its role is uncertain. V was clipped by 10 bases and J by 2 bases; unmatched bases: 7. This CDR3 has 13 residues.

V usage is TRBV6-5 and J usage is TRBJ2-1; D gene ambiguous. This CDR3 comprises 12 residues. Germline V gives CDR1 MNHEY, CDR2 SVGAGI. Trimming cost V 5 bases and J 9 bases, with 11 bases left between them. This chain's CDR3 is CASSPPIGEQFF. Written as DNA, the CDR3 is TGTGCCAGCAGTCCGCCTATTGGTGAGCAGTTCTTC.